The source of this TCR beta chain is a study of blood T cell repertoires in COVID-19 (TCRdb year 2020). Some background on the complete study: Samples covering the acute and convalescent phases of COVID-19 were provided by collaborators in the United States, Italy and Spain. Samples came from the ongoing ImmuneRACE study (first 160 participants) plus 1,254 subjects from 6 global collaborators. The prospective study material was composed of cDNA or gDNA derived from T cells, B-cell-depleted T cells, or PBMCs. A freely available public database, intended as a resource for researchers studying the immune response to SARS-CoV-2, is where the repertoires were released. Deeply sampled blood TCRbeta repertoires from subjects exposed to, actively infected with, or recovered from COVID-19 were included in the dataset. Where available, HLA class I and class II types were obtained from metadata supplied by the sample provider rather than from assay-based typing. Sample metadata almost always included a de-identified subject ID, COVID-19 status, age in years and sex. The full study reports these points: The quantity of clinical and demographic metadata differed by source and by participant and was supplied without curation.

On this clone: What antigen it recognizes has not been identified. Per-base qualities were not stored, and no clone one base away is much larger.

TCRbeta CDR3 regions were amplified from genomic DNA by means of the immunoSEQ Assay, a bias-controlled multiplex PCR. Per the source publication's procedure: Within the assay, amplification of reference gene primers was used to estimate how many nucleated cells each sample contained. To quantify the absolute abundance of each unique TCRbeta CDR3 rearrangement, sequence reads were collapsed and filtered. For each sample, productive Simpson clonality was calculated as the square root of Simpson's diversity index across productive rearrangements. TCRdb obtained this table from immuneACCESS and retained in-frame rearrangements with V and J assigned. These tables miss some clones; where compared with another copy, unresolved V genes account for less than half of the shortfall, and the remainder is unexplained. That table gives V, J and clone size, and the DNA gave D and trimming. The table for this sample lists 120,000 or so clones; more than 75% of them were counted only once. The ten largest clonotypes hold about 1.5% of the sample.

Whole blood was collected in K2EDTA tubes by collaborating institutions according to the institutions' own protocols. For TCRbeta analysis, collaborators shipped samples as frozen whole blood, isolated PBMCs, or DNA extracted from either of those sample types. From a lookup of the germline V gene (reference sequence), CDR1 and CDR2 are LNHNV and YYDKDF. The CDR3 has 15 amino acids, counting the end cysteine and phenylalanine. The read is trimmed to its CDR3 DNA, 45 bases read in frame from base 1. The trim is 2 bases for V and 2 bases for J, with a gap of 13 bases between the germline ends. The chain uses TRBV15 and TRBJ2-7, and TRBD1 may be the D gene, going by 6 matching bases. The sequence derives from a human donor in a cohort sampled during active COVID-19. The specimen sequenced was peripheral blood. CDR3 reads: CATSRQGLGAYEQYF. The sequence in DNA is TGTGCCACCAGCAGACAGGGGTTGGGGGCCTACGAGCAGTACTTC.